This paragraph covers one T cell receptor (beta chain) sequence. The ends were cut back, 5 bases at V and 9 bases at J, with 14 bases in the middle. The CDR3 length is 12 residues. CDR1 and CDR2 from the germline V gene are LNHNV and YYDKDF (reference sequence). Extraction of RNA preceded its reverse transcription into cDNA, which served as the sequencing template. TCRdb's copy holds only in-frame clones and misses some; the assay was immunoSEQ multiplex PCR. Of roughly 190,000 clones in the sample, around 56% were seen once. Documented treatment: oral pan-JAK inhibitor, 5-10 mg twice daily. From PBMCs, CD4+ and CD8+ T cells were sorted. The sample is drawn from a study of CD8+ T cells in alopecia areata. As for the study in general: Tofacitinib administration to treated patients was oral, at 5 to 10 mg twice daily.

The chain carries TRBV15 and TRBJ2-7; D is tentatively TRBD1 or TRBD2 (5 bases each). This TCR came from a human donor with alopecia areata. Sequencing used CD4+ T cells sorted from blood, obtained at week 4, from a patient treated with tofacitinib. The CDR3 reads CATSGTGFLQYF. Written as DNA, the CDR3 is TGTGCCACCAGCGGGACGGGATTTTTGCAGTACTTC.